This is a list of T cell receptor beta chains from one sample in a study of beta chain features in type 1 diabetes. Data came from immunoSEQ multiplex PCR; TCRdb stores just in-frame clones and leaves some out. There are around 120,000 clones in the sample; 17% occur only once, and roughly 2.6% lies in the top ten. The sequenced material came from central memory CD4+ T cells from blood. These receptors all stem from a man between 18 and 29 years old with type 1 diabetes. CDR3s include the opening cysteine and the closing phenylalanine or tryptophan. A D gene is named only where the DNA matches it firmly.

CDR3: CASSLDGTAPTQYF
V: TRBV7-9
D: -

CDR3: CASSSLAGTGLYEQYF
V: TRBV7-9
D: TRBD1

CDR3: CASSLISGGSYNEQFF
V: TRBV5-1
D: TRBD2

CDR3: CASSLAGTRSYEQYF
V: TRBV5-1
D: TRBD2

CDR3: CASSARDYPSGETQYF
V: TRBV28
D: TRBD2

CDR3: CASSDASGADTQYF
V: TRBV2
D: TRBD2

CDR3: CASSEGRGLSEQFF
V: TRBV2
D: -

CDR3: CASRDFFGEQYF
V: TRBV2
D: -

CDR3: CASSQFLADSYNEQFF
V: TRBV4-2
D: -

CDR3: CASSLRQFFGSYNEQFF
V: TRBV28
D: -

CDR3: CASSSRTGSDEQFF
V: TRBV7-9
D: TRBD1

CDR3: CASSQDARGLENYGYTF
V: TRBV4-3
D: -

CDR3: CASRPRTSGLPTDTQYF
V: TRBV2
D: TRBD2

CDR3: CASSLAGREDEQFF
V: TRBV7-3
D: -

CDR3: CASSKGQGASLYNEQFF
V: TRBV13
D: TRBD1

CDR3: CSVDLTGQNEKLFF
V: TRBV29-1
D: -